This TCR beta chain was recorded in a study of identical twins. General study results and limits: Twins shared out-of-frame alpha sequences with excess low generation probability. Model-predicted out-of-frame TCR alpha sharing fell below observed values in monozygotic twins. Abundant cord blood beta clonotypes carried fewer insertions; memory repertoires showed none.

CDR1 and CDR2 (germline): MGHRA, YSYEKL. With V trimmed by 1 base and J by 6 bases, 5 bases remained unmatched. CDR3 length equals 15 residues. As for this clonotype: Antigen specificity is unknown.

In TCRdb, the 5' RACE reads were re-called with MiXCR into one record per CDR3 protein. The sample has 650 to 850 distinct CDR3 sequences, about three fifths seen once; the top ten hold under 5.5%. Healthy Caucasians were all of the donors. The origin of this receptor is a woman between 18 and 30 years old in good health. This table probably holds off-target reads from a library built for another chain. The sequenced sample was CD4+ T cells sorted from blood. The gene calls are TRBV4-1 and TRBJ2-3; 9 bases align to TRBD2. The DNA of the CDR3 is TGCGCCAGCAGCCAAGGCCGGGGACTAGCCGATACGCAGTATTTT. As protein: CASSQGRGLADTQYF.